This entry concerns a single T cell receptor (beta chain). In its sample, this clonotype was seen many times. Its cognate antigen has yet to be identified. Base quality data are lacking; no much larger clone is found one base away. The data stem from a study of blood T cells in healthy people across ages (dated by TCRdb to between 2015 and 2016). At the level of the whole study: In model experiments, roughly one uniquely barcoded TCR beta cDNA molecule per two T cells was captured by template switching. Using deep sequencing normalized with unique cDNA molecular identifiers, the study measured how TCR beta repertoire diversity changes with age. The donors were split into four age groups: young (average roughly 15 years), middle-aged (over 35), aged (more than 60) and long-lived (roughly 77). To avoid experimental bias, donors of different ages were distributed randomly across sequencing lanes. The study analyzed two additional independent replicas of 1 million unique cDNA reads from the same blood draw for two donors, one aged 18 to 30 and one aged 80 or older. Overall results and qualifications from the work: Because the CMV infection status of the donors was unknown, age-related changes in expanded clonotypes may potentially have been confounded. The long-lived group showed more naive CD4+ T cells, fewer expanded clones and increased TCR diversity than the aged group, suggesting age selection. A strong correlation was found between observed TCR beta diversity and the percentage of naive T cells measured by flow cytometry. Estimates of total diversity based on one million sequenced T cells were considered lower bounds and underestimates. Because profiling used bulk unsorted PBMCs, naive and antigen-experienced compartments could not be compared conclusively. Observed TCR beta diversity per million T cells fell roughly linearly with age, and a significant reduction was already apparent by age around 39.

Donors were a few dozen systemically healthy Caucasian individuals from Russia aged roughly 6 to 95 years. Each donor gave about 9.7 milliliters of peripheral blood, drawn into EDTA-treated Vacutainer tubes. Ficoll-Paque density-gradient centrifugation was used to isolate PBMCs, with at least 6.5 million per sample. Total RNA, at least 5 micrograms per sample, was extracted from PBMCs with Trizol reagent. For every donor, an aliquot of PBMCs went through flow cytometry to measure the percentages of naive CD45RAhigh/CD27high T cells. The method was 5' RACE. The sequencer was an Illumina HiSeq 2500. A second about 7 to 12 cycle PCR used a sample-barcoded 5' primer and a J-beta primer mix. A unique molecular identifier was introduced onto each TCR beta cDNA molecule by a template-switch 5' adaptor carrying 12 random nucleotides. Each sample yielded at least 2.5 million CDR3-containing paired-end reads. First-strand cDNA was synthesized from all RNA with the Mint cDNA synthesis kit, primed by a TRBC-specific oligonucleotide. Following uracil-DNA glycosylase treatment, all cDNA underwent a first 18-cycle PCR with the universal primers M1SS and BC2_uni_R. In the paper's pipeline: For normalization, 1 million high-quality reads, each with a distinct molecular identifier, were randomly selected from each sample. Reads with shared molecular identifiers were discarded instead of being binned into consensus sequences. MiTCR, with a Q25 quality threshold and the strictest error-elimination algorithm, was used for CDR3 identification, clonotype clustering and error correction. A nonparametric unseen species model using Euler transformation provided a lower-bound estimate of total TCR beta diversity. The raw public reads went through TCRdb reprocessing: fastp at Q25, MiXCR clone calling, in-frame beta chains kept. Duplicate CDR3 protein sequences are folded into a single record with the most common DNA and genes. It is TCRdb's table, rather than the study itself, that gives the V and J calls and clone size. The sample includes approximately 1.5 million distinct CDR3 sequences, with roughly 30% observed a single time. The top ten hold 11% of the sample.

V gives up 7 bases and J gives up 5 bases, and the segment between their germline ends measures 15 bases. The CDR3 has 14 amino acids, counting the end cysteine and phenylalanine. Kept here is only the CDR3 DNA, which spans 42 bases and is read in frame from base 1. The source material was blood. The clonotype was recovered from a woman under 40 in good health. Recombination linked TRBV12-3 or TRBV12-4 to TRBJ2-1; the D element might be TRBD1 or TRBD2, as each aligns at 6 bases. The DNA reads TGTGCCAGCAACTTGGGGGGCAGGAACAATGAGCAGTTCTTC. It codes for CASNLGGRNNEQFF.